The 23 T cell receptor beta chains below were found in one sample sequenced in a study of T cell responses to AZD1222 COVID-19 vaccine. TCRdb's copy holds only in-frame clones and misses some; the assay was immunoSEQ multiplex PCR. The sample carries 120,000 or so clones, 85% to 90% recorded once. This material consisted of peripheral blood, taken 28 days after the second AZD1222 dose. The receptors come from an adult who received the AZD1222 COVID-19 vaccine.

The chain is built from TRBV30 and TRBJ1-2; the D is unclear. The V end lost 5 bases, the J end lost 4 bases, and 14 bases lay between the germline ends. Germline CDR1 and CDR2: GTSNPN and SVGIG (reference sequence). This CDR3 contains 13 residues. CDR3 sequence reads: CAWSGGISYGYTF. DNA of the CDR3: TGTGCCTGGTCGGGAGGGATCAGCTATGGCTACACCTTC.

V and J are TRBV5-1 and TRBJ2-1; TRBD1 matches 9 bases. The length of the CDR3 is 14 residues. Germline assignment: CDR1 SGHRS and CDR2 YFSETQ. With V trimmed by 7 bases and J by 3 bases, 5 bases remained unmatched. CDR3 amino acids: CASDPGQGYNEQFF. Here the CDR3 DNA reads TGCGCCAGCGACCCGGGACAGGGCTACAATGAGCAGTTCTTC.

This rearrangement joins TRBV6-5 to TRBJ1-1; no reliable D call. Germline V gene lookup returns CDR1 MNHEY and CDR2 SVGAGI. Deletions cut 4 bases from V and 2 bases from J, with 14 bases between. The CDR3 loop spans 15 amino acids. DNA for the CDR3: TGTGCCAGCAGTTTTAGACCTACGGCCAACACTGAAGCTTTCTTT. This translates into CASSFRPTANTEAFF.

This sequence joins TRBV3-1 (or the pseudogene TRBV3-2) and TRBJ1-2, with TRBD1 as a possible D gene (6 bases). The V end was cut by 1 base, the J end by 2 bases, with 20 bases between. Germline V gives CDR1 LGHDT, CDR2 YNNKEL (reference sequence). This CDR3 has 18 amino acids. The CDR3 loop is CASSQVWGRRSRNYGYTF. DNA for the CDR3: TGTGCCAGCAGCCAAGTTTGGGGGCGCAGGTCAAGAAACTATGGCTACACCTTC.

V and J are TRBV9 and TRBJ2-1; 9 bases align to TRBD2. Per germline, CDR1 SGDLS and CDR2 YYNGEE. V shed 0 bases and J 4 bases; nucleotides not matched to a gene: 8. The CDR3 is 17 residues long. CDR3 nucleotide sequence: TGTGCCAGCAGCGTAGTGTTGCTGACTAGCGGTTACAATGAGCAGTTCTTC. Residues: CASSVVLLTSGYNEQFF.

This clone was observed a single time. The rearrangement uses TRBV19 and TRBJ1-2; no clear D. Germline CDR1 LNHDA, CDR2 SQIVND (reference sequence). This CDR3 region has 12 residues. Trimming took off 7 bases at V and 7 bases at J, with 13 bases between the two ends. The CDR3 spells CASTPGDGGYTF. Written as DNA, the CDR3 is TGTGCCAGTACGCCAGGAGATGGTGGCTACACCTTC.

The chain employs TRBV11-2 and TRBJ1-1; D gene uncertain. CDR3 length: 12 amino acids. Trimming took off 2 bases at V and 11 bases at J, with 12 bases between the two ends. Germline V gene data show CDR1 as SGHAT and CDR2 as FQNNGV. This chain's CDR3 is CASSLPGQSAFF. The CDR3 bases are TGTGCCAGCAGCTTACCTGGGCAGAGTGCTTTCTTT.

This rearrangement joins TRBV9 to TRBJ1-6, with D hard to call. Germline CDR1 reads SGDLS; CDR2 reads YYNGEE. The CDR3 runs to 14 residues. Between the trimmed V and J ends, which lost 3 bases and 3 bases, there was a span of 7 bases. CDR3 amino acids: CASSAAVYNSPLHF. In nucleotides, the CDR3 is TGTGCCAGCAGCGCGGCGGTCTATAATTCACCCCTCCACTTT.

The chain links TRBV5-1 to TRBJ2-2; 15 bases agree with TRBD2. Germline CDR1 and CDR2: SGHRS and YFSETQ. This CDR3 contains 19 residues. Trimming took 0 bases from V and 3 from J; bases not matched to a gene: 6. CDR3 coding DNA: TGCGCCAGCAGCTTGGGCGGACTAGCGGGGGGGCTCTACACCGGGGAGCTGTTTTTT. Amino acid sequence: CASSLGGLAGGLYTGELFF.

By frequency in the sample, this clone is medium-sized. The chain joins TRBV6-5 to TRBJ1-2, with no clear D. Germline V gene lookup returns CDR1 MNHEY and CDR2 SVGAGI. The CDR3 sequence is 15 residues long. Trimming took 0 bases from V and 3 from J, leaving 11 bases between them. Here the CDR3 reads CASSYSEVGDYGYTF. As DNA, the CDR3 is TGTGCCAGCAGTTACTCTGAGGTTGGAGACTATGGCTACACCTTC.

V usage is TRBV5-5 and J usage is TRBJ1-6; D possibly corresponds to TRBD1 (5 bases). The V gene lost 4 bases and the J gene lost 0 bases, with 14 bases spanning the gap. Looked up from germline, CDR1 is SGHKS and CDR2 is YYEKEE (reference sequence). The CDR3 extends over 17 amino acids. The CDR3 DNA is TGTGCCAGCAGCCTCGGATTTAGGGGCTCCTATAATTCACCCCTCCACTTT. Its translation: CASSLGFRGSYNSPLHF.

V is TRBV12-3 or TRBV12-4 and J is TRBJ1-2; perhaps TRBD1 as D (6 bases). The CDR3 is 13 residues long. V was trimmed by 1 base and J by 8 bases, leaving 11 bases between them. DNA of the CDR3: TGTGCCAGCAGTTTAGGGGGTCAGGGGGGCTACACCTTC. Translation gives CASSLGGQGGYTF.

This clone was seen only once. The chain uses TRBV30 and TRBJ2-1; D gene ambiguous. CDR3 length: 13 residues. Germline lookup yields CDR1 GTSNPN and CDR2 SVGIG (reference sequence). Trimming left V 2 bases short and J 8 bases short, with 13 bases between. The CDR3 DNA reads TGTGCCTGGAGTTTCGGGTTAGCCGATGAGCAGTTCTTC. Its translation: CAWSFGLADEQFF.

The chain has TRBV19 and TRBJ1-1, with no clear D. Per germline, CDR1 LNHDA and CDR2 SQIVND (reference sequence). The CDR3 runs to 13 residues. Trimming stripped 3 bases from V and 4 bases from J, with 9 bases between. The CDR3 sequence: CASSINRGTEAFF. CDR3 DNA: TGTGCCAGTAGTATTAACCGGGGCACTGAAGCTTTCTTT.

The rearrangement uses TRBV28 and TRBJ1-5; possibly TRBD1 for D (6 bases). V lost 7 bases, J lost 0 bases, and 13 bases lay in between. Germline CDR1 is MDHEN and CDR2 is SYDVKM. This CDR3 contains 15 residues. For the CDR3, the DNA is TGTGCCAGCAAGGATGTGGGGGCTAGCAATCAGCCCCAGCATTTT. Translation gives CASKDVGASNQPQHF. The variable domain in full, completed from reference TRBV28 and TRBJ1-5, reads DVKVTQSSRYLVKRTGEKVFLECVQDMDHENMFWYRQDPGLGLRLIYFSYDVKMKEKGDIPEGYSVSREKKERFSLILESASTNQTSMYLCASKDVGASNQPQHFGDGTRLSIL.

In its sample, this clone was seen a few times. CDR3 nucleotide sequence: TGTGCCAGCGGGGAAGTCACACTACGGGATGGCTACACCTTC. It is translated as CASGEVTLRDGYTF. The V and J genes are TRBV2 and TRBJ1-2; no firm D call. This CDR3 is 14 amino acids long. The germline gives CDR1 SNHLY, CDR2 FYNNEI. Trimming removed 8 bases from V and 6 bases from J, with 19 bases in between. Using reference TRBV2 and TRBJ1-2 for the parts outside the CDR3, the full variable domain is EPEVTQTPSHQVTQMGQEVILRCVPISNHLYFYWYRQILGQKVEFLVSFYNNEISEKSEIFDDQFSVERPDGSNFTLKIRSTKLEDSAMYFCASGEVTLRDGYTFGSGTRLTVV.

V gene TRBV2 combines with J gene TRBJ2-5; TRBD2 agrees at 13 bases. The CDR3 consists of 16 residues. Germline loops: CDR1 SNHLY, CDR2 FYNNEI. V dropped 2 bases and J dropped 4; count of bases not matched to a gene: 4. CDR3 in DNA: TGTGCCAGCAGTGAAAGACTAGCGGGGGGTGGAGAGACCCAGTACTTC. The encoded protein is CASSERLAGGGETQYF.

CDR3 region: CASSDRDRDNSPLHF. The CDR3 DNA is TGTGCCAGCAGCGACCGGGACAGAGATAATTCACCCCTCCACTTT. The genes are TRBV5-4 and TRBJ1-6; 7 bases match TRBD1. Germline assignment: CDR1 SGHNT and CDR2 YYREEE (reference sequence). The CDR3 length is 15 residues. V lost 4 bases to trimming and J lost 5 bases; unmatched junction nucleotides: 6.

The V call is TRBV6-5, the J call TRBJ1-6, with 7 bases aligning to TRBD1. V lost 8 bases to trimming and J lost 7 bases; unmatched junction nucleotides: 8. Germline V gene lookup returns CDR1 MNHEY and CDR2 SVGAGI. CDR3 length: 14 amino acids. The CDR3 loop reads CASSQGGRNSPLHF. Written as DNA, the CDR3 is TGTGCCAGCTCCCAGGGGGGACGCAATTCACCCCTCCACTTT.

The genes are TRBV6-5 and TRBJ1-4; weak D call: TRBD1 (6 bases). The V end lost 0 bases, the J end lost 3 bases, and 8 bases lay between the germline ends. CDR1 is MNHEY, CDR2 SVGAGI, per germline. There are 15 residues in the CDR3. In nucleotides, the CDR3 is TGTGCCAGCAGTTACTCCGGGGGCCCTAATGAAAAACTGTTTTTT. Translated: CASSYSGGPNEKLFF.

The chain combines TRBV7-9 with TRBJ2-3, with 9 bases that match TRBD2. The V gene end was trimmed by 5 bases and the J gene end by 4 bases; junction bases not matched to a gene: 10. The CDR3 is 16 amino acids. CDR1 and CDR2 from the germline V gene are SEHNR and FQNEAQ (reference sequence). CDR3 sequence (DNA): TGTGCCAGCAGCCCCAAGATAGCGGGAGTCTCAGATACGCAGTATTTT. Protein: CASSPKIAGVSDTQYF.

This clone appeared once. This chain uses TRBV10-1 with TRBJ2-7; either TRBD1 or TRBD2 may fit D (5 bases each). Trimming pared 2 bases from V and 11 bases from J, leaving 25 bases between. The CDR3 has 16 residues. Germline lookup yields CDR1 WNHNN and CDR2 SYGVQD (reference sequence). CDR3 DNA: TGCGCCAGCAGTGAGCCCCCCGGGACGGAAGCCTACGACGAGTACTTC. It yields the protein CASSEPPGTEAYDEYF.

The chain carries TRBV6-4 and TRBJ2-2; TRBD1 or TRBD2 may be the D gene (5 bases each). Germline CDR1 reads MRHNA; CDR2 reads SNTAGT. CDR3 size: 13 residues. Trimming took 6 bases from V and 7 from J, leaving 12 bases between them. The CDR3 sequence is CASSQGANGELFF. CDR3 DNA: TGTGCCAGCAGCCAGGGAGCGAACGGGGAGCTGTTTTTT.